Listed below are T cell receptor beta chains from one sample, sequenced in a study of T cell responses to AZD1222 COVID-19 vaccine. TCRdb's table, derived via immunoSEQ multiplex PCR, lists solely in-frame clones and lacks some. The sample has 150,000 to 200,000 clones; 85% to 95% are singletons. The sample consisted of peripheral blood, taken on day 0 of AZD1222 vaccination. These receptors all stem from an adult in good health. CDR3s include the opening cysteine and the closing phenylalanine or tryptophan. The order of the fields is clone size, D gene, V gene, J gene, CDR3 length, CDR3 protein, CDR3 DNA. The D gene is left open where the match is weak. A clone size is listed for some rows: how often the clone was seen (once, few, many), or a class if it is expanded.

size: .
D: TRBD2
V: TRBV30
J: TRBJ2-1
length: 17
CDR3: CAWSAGTSGDLSGEQFF
DNA: TGTGCCTGGAGTGCCGGGACTAGCGGGGACCTCAGCGGTGAGCAGTTCTTC

size: .
D: .
V: TRBV2
J: TRBJ1-5
length: 13
CDR3: CASMGREEQPQHF
DNA: TGTGCCAGCATGGGCAGGGAAGAGCAGCCCCAGCATTTT

size: .
D: .
V: TRBV2
J: TRBJ2-7
length: 12
CDR3: CASSEARYEQYF
DNA: TGTGCCAGCAGTGAAGCCCGCTACGAGCAGTACTTC

size: once
D: .
V: TRBV6-5
J: TRBJ1-2
length: 14
CDR3: CATLRGRELVGYTF
DNA: TGTGCCACCCTGAGGGGCAGGGAACTTGTTGGCTACACCTTC

size: .
D: .
V: TRBV5-3
J: TRBJ1-5
length: 15
CDR3: CARSLLAQKDQPQHF
DNA: TGTGCCAGAAGCTTGTTGGCACAGAAAGATCAGCCCCAGCATTTT

size: .
D: TRBD1
V: TRBV4-1
J: TRBJ2-7
length: 16
CDR3: CASSHTGTGKNYEQYF
DNA: TGCGCCAGCAGCCATACCGGGACAGGAAAAAATTACGAGCAGTACTTC

size: .
D: .
V: TRBV2
J: TRBJ2-7
length: 11
CDR3: CASITKGLQYF
DNA: TGTGCCAGCATAACTAAGGGGTTGCAGTACTTC

size: .
D: .
V: TRBV28
J: TRBJ1-5
length: 13
CDR3: CASQGIYNQPQHF
DNA: TGTGCCAGCCAAGGGATCTACAATCAGCCCCAGCATTTT

size: once
D: .
V: TRBV15
J: TRBJ2-5
length: 16
CDR3: CATSRDSAGGQETQYF
DNA: TGTGCCACCAGCAGAGACTCGGCAGGGGGGCAAGAGACCCAGTACTTC

size: .
D: TRBD1
V: TRBV10-3
J: TRBJ1-3
length: 16
CDR3: CAISESMTGNGNTIYF
DNA: TGTGCCATCAGTGAGTCTATGACAGGGAATGGAAACACCATATATTTT

size: .
D: .
V: TRBV6-1
J: TRBJ2-3
length: 13
CDR3: CASSESGSDTQYF
DNA: TGTGCCAGCAGTGAATCCGGTTCTGATACGCAGTATTTT

size: .
D: .
V: TRBV29-1
J: TRBJ1-4
length: 13
CDR3: CSVKGGGSEKLFF
DNA: TGCAGCGTCAAGGGTGGAGGGAGTGAAAAACTGTTTTTT

size: .
D: TRBD1
V: TRBV6-5
J: TRBJ2-1
length: 15
CDR3: CASSPPLTGRNEQFF
DNA: TGTGCCAGCAGCCCCCCCCTGACAGGGCGAAATGAGCAGTTCTTC

size: .
D: .
V: TRBV2
J: TRBJ1-6
length: 14
CDR3: CASSETGPNSPLHF
DNA: TGTGCCAGCAGTGAAACGGGGCCTAATTCACCCCTCCACTTT

size: .
D: TRBD1
V: TRBV6-6
J: TRBJ1-6
length: 15
CDR3: CASTPRGLYNSPLHF
DNA: TGTGCCAGCACCCCTAGGGGGCTCTATAATTCACCCCTCCACTTT

size: .
D: .
V: TRBV5-4
J: TRBJ2-1
length: 16
CDR3: CASSQSGLRGGNEQFF
DNA: TGTGCCAGCAGCCAATCAGGACTTAGAGGAGGCAATGAGCAGTTCTTC

size: .
D: .
V: TRBV18
J: TRBJ2-7
length: 14
CDR3: CASSPASASYEQYF
DNA: TGTGCCAGCTCACCAGCCAGCGCTTCCTACGAGCAGTACTTC

size: .
D: .
V: TRBV7-2
J: TRBJ1-4
length: 15
CDR3: CASSLNGGLGEKLFF
DNA: TGTGCCAGCAGCTTAAATGGGGGGCTGGGTGAAAAACTGTTTTTT

size: .
D: .
V: TRBV30
J: TRBJ2-5
length: 14
CDR3: CAWTWGPGRETQYF
DNA: TGTGCCTGGACCTGGGGGCCGGGGAGGGAGACCCAGTACTTC

size: .
D: TRBD1
V: TRBV6-5
J: TRBJ1-1
length: 15
CDR3: CASSYTRQGSTEAFF
DNA: TGTGCCAGCAGTTACACCAGACAGGGGTCGACTGAAGCTTTCTTT

size: .
D: .
V: TRBV9
J: TRBJ2-3
length: 15
CDR3: CASSPQVGLGGTQYF
DNA: TGTGCCAGCAGCCCCCAAGTAGGGCTCGGAGGTACGCAGTATTTT

size: .
D: TRBD2
V: TRBV5-6
J: TRBJ2-7
length: 14
CDR3: CASTLSGGAYEQYF
DNA: TGTGCCAGCACCTTATCGGGAGGGGCATACGAGCAGTACTTC

size: .
D: .
V: TRBV28
J: TRBJ2-1
length: 13
CDR3: CASSRNLNNEQFF
DNA: TGTGCCAGCAGTCGAAACCTTAACAATGAGCAGTTCTTC

size: .
D: .
V: TRBV12-3/TRBV12-4
J: TRBJ2-3
length: 13
CDR3: CASLQRTTDTQYF
DNA: TGTGCCAGCCTTCAGCGGACCACAGATACGCAGTATTTT

size: once
D: .
V: TRBV4-2
J: TRBJ2-7
length: 14
CDR3: CASSQDYRAALEYF
DNA: TGTGCCAGCAGCCAAGATTATCGGGCCGCCCTGGAGTACTTC

size: .
D: .
V: TRBV4-1
J: TRBJ1-1
length: 13
CDR3: CASSQQGGAEAFF
DNA: TGCGCCAGCAGCCAACAGGGAGGCGCTGAAGCTTTCTTT

size: .
D: .
V: TRBV2
J: TRBJ2-4
length: 13
CDR3: CASSAPELSIQYF
DNA: TGTGCCAGCAGTGCCCCGGAATTAAGCATTCAGTACTTC

size: .
D: .
V: TRBV20-1
J: TRBJ2-7
length: 11
CDR3: CSASKEYEQYF
DNA: TGCAGTGCTAGTAAGGAGTACGAGCAGTACTTC

size: .
D: .
V: TRBV9
J: TRBJ2-7
length: 11
CDR3: CASSPLGEQYF
DNA: TGTGCCAGCAGCCCCCTAGGGGAGCAGTACTTC

size: .
D: .
V: TRBV19
J: TRBJ1-5
length: 16
CDR3: CASSMNPNSGDQPQHF
DNA: TGTGCCAGTAGTATGAATCCCAACTCGGGAGATCAGCCCCAGCATTTT

size: .
D: .
V: TRBV29-1
J: TRBJ2-4
length: 11
CDR3: CSVEAARGSYF
DNA: TGCAGCGTTGAAGCGGCCAGGGGAAGCTACTTC

size: .
D: .
V: TRBV5-1
J: TRBJ1-1
length: 15
CDR3: CASSPPNSGGTEAFF
DNA: TGCGCCAGCAGCCCGCCGAACAGCGGAGGCACTGAAGCTTTCTTT

size: .
D: TRBD1
V: TRBV30
J: TRBJ2-2
length: 14
CDR3: CAGLTGENTGELFF
DNA: TGTGCCGGGTTGACAGGGGAGAACACCGGGGAGCTGTTTTTT

size: .
D: TRBD2
V: TRBV5-1
J: TRBJ2-2
length: 15
CDR3: CASSPAREGTGELFF
DNA: TGCGCCAGCAGCCCCGCACGGGAGGGCACCGGGGAGCTGTTTTTT

size: .
D: .
V: TRBV5-1
J: TRBJ1-1
length: 14
CDR3: CASSLGGMNTEAFF
DNA: TGCGCCAGCAGCTTGGGAGGGATGAACACTGAAGCTTTCTTT

size: .
D: TRBD2
V: TRBV6-2/TRBV6-3
J: TRBJ2-1
length: 15
CDR3: CASSTRLAGVNEQFF
DNA: TGTGCCAGCAGTACCCGACTAGCGGGCGTCAATGAGCAGTTCTTC

size: .
D: TRBD2
V: TRBV2
J: TRBJ2-1
length: 15
CDR3: CASSELAGGQSPRFF
DNA: TGTGCCAGCAGCGAGTTAGCGGGGGGCCAATCTCCCCGGTTCTTC

size: .
D: .
V: TRBV24-1
J: TRBJ2-7
length: 18
CDR3: CATSDLQRGIPNGVEQYF
DNA: TGTGCCACCAGTGATTTGCAGAGGGGCATCCCCAATGGTGTCGAGCAGTACTTC

size: .
D: TRBD1
V: TRBV19
J: TRBJ1-1
length: 13
CDR3: CASTRQGKTEAFF
DNA: TGTGCCAGTACGAGACAGGGAAAGACTGAAGCTTTCTTT

size: once
D: .
V: TRBV12-3/TRBV12-4
J: TRBJ1-4
length: 13
CDR3: CASSFGAGEKLFF
DNA: TGTGCCAGCAGTTTTGGGGCTGGGGAAAAACTGTTTTTT

size: once
D: .
V: TRBV5-1
J: TRBJ2-1
length: 17
CDR3: CASSLEASLDSYNEQFF
DNA: TGCGCCAGCAGCTTGGAGGCTTCCTTAGACTCCTACAATGAGCAGTTCTTC

size: .
D: .
V: TRBV29-1
J: TRBJ1-1
length: 13
CDR3: CSVLGQRNTEAFF
DNA: TGCAGCGTTTTAGGACAGAGGAACACTGAAGCTTTCTTT

size: .
D: .
V: TRBV4-2
J: TRBJ1-2
length: 15
CDR3: CASSQAPTGGHGYTF
DNA: TGTGCCAGCAGCCAAGCCCCAACAGGCGGCCATGGCTACACCTTC

size: .
D: .
V: TRBV5-8
J: TRBJ1-5
length: 13
CDR3: CASSQGEDQPQHF
DNA: TGTGCCAGCAGCCAAGGGGAGGATCAGCCCCAGCATTTT

size: .
D: TRBD1
V: TRBV11-2
J: TRBJ1-2
length: 17
CDR3: CASSAPGTAIANYGYTF
DNA: TGTGCCAGCAGCGCCCCCGGGACAGCTATAGCTAACTATGGCTACACCTTC

size: .
D: .
V: TRBV27
J: TRBJ1-1
length: 13
CDR3: CASAQGRWSEAFF
DNA: TGTGCCAGCGCGCAGGGGCGGTGGAGTGAAGCTTTCTTT

size: few
D: .
V: TRBV19
J: TRBJ1-6
length: 16
CDR3: CASTTTEKGYNSPLHF
DNA: TGTGCCAGTACCACGACAGAGAAGGGCTATAATTCACCCCTCCACTTT

size: .
D: TRBD1
V: TRBV5-4
J: TRBJ1-3
length: 17
CDR3: CASSFPGQGRSGNTIYF
DNA: TGTGCCAGCAGCTTTCCCGGACAGGGCCGCTCTGGAAACACCATATATTTT

size: .
D: TRBD2
V: TRBV27
J: TRBJ2-2
length: 18
CDR3: CASSPGLAGGPGTGELFF
DNA: TGTGCCAGCAGTCCAGGACTAGCGGGAGGGCCGGGAACCGGGGAGCTGTTTTTT

size: .
D: TRBD1
V: TRBV7-9
J: TRBJ1-2
length: 14
CDR3: CASSLGTGGEGYTF
DNA: TGTGCCAGCAGCTTAGGGACAGGGGGTGAAGGCTACACCTTC

size: .
D: TRBD1
V: TRBV7-8
J: TRBJ1-2
length: 15
CDR3: CASSLAGDRGYGYTF
DNA: TGTGCCAGCAGCTTAGCGGGGGACAGGGGGTACGGCTACACCTTC

size: few
D: TRBD2
V: TRBV11-1
J: TRBJ2-3
length: 15
CDR3: CASTPGTSGVNTQYF
DNA: TGTGCCAGCACCCCCGGGACTAGCGGGGTAAATACGCAGTATTTT

size: .
D: TRBD1
V: TRBV6-1
J: TRBJ1-1
length: 15
CDR3: CASSELPGQGAKAFF
DNA: TGTGCCAGCAGTGAACTTCCGGGACAGGGGGCTAAAGCTTTCTTT

size: .
D: .
V: TRBV7-9
J: TRBJ2-3
length: 15
CDR3: CASSWGSSSTDTQYF
DNA: TGTGCCAGCAGCTGGGGCTCTTCAAGCACAGATACGCAGTATTTT

size: once
D: .
V: TRBV11-3
J: TRBJ2-1
length: 17
CDR3: CASSLPSGGQLYNEQFF
DNA: TGTGCCAGCAGCTTACCTTCGGGGGGACAGCTATACAATGAGCAGTTCTTC

size: .
D: TRBD1
V: TRBV5-4
J: TRBJ1-1
length: 15
CDR3: CASSFRQGTNTEAFF
DNA: TGTGCCAGCAGCTTTCGACAGGGGACGAACACTGAAGCTTTCTTT

size: .
D: TRBD1
V: TRBV4-2
J: TRBJ1-1
length: 16
CDR3: CASSQQNRGRDTEAFF
DNA: TGTGCCAGCAGCCAACAAAACAGGGGCCGGGACACTGAGGCTTTCTTT

size: .
D: .
V: TRBV28
J: TRBJ2-7
length: 14
CDR3: CASSLGTPSYEQYF
DNA: TGTGCCAGCAGTTTGGGGACACCTTCCTACGAGCAGTACTTC